The 24 T cell receptor beta chains in this list originate from one sample, sequenced in a study of blood T cell repertoires in COVID-19. Assay used: immunoSEQ multiplex PCR; TCRdb lists only in-frame clones, some missing. The data contain around 72,000 clones, 82% of them singletons. Sequencing was carried out using peripheral blood. These receptors were obtained from a human donor in a cohort sampled during active COVID-19.

The V gene is TRBV6-5, the J gene TRBJ2-1; TRBD1 matches at 11 bases. The V gene end was trimmed by 6 bases and the J gene end by 1 base; junction bases not matched to a gene: 2. The germline gives CDR1 MNHEY, CDR2 SVGAGI. This CDR3 has 15 amino acids. The CDR3 DNA reads TGTGCCAGCAGGGGACAGGGGGTTTCCTACAATGAGCAGTTCTTC. As protein: CASRGQGVSYNEQFF.

The chain employs TRBV6-5 and TRBJ1-5, with 7 bases lining up with TRBD1. The CDR3 length is 15 residues. Germline trimming cut 7 bases from V and 9 bases from J; bases unmatched to any gene: 15. The germline V gene encodes CDR1 MNHEY and CDR2 SVGAGI. The CDR3 DNA reads as TGTGCCAGCAATAGGGGGGACAGTGCCGCCCGGCCCCAGCATTTT. Amino acids: CASNRGDSAARPQHF.

J is TRBJ2-1 and V is TRBV12-3 or TRBV12-4; a possible D gene is TRBD1 (6 bases). CDR3 length equals 13 residues. The V gene lost 6 bases and the J gene lost 9 bases, with 15 bases spanning the gap. The DNA for the CDR3 is TGTGCCAGCAGACGTCAGGGGTTTGGTGAGCAGTTCTTC. Amino acid sequence: CASRRQGFGEQFF.

The chain uses TRBV18 and TRBJ1-2; tentative D call: TRBD1 (6 bases). Germline V CDR1 and CDR2: KGHSH, LQKENI. The CDR3 totals 14 residues. Trimming pared 2 bases from V and 8 bases from J, leaving 15 bases between. This CDR3 is CASSPSGQIGGYTF. Here the CDR3 DNA reads TGTGCCAGCTCACCATCCGGACAGATCGGGGGCTACACCTTC.

This clone was seen a handful of times. DNA for the CDR3: TGTGCCTGGAGCAGGGTAAGCGAGCAGTACTTC. It is translated as CAWSRVSEQYF. The chain joins TRBV30 to TRBJ2-7; TRBD1 is a possible D gene (5 bases). The germline gives CDR1 GTSNPN, CDR2 SVGIG (reference sequence). The CDR3 consists of 11 residues. V was cut by 3 bases and J by 6 bases, with 9 bases left in between.

This clone came up a few times. This sequence joins TRBV27 and TRBJ2-7; perhaps TRBD2 as D (5 bases). The CDR3 sequence is 14 residues long. CDR1 and CDR2 (germline): MNHEY, SMNVEV (reference sequence). Trimming took off 5 bases at V and 2 bases at J, with 13 bases between the two ends. The CDR3 protein is CASSLTGLPYEQYF. DNA of the CDR3: TGTGCCAGCAGTCTAACGGGATTACCCTACGAGCAGTACTTC.

The genes are TRBV7-2 and TRBJ1-6; no definite D call. This CDR3 spans 14 amino acids. The germline V gene has CDR1 SGHTA and CDR2 FQGNSA. Trimming removed 4 bases from V and 7 bases from J, with 11 bases in between. Here the CDR3 reads CASSSSQMNSPLHF. The CDR3 DNA reads as TGTGCCAGCAGCTCATCACAAATGAATTCACCCCTCCACTTT.

This sequence joins TRBV2 and TRBJ2-5; D may be TRBD2 (6 bases). Germline V gene lookup returns CDR1 SNHLY and CDR2 FYNNEI. The CDR3 is 15 residues long. The germline V and J ends were trimmed by 6 bases and 1 base, with 15 bases remaining between them. The CDR3 nucleotides are TGTGCCAGCAGGGCGGGGAACCAGGGCCAAGAGACCCAGTACTTC. It specifies CASRAGNQGQETQYF. The complete variable domain, with remaining parts taken from reference TRBV2 and TRBJ2-5, reads EPEVTQTPSHQVTQMGQEVILRCVPISNHLYFYWYRQILGQKVEFLVSFYNNEISEKSEIFDDQFSVERPDGSNFTLKIRSTKLEDSAMYFCASRAGNQGQETQYFGPGTRLLVL.

Only a few counts were recorded for this clone. The J gene is TRBJ1-6, the V gene TRBV7-6, with D possibly being TRBD1 (6 bases). V lost 5 bases and J 10 bases, leaving 21 bases between the germline ends. Looked up from germline, CDR1 is SGHVS and CDR2 is FNYEAQ. The CDR3 runs 16 residues. The CDR3 coding sequence is TGTGCCAGCAGCCCCCTAGCGGCACAGGGTATCTCACCCCTCCACTTT. It specifies CASSPLAAQGISPLHF.

This rearrangement joins TRBV12-3 or TRBV12-4 to TRBJ1-1; no definite D call. The CDR3 covers 13 residues. V dropped 3 bases and J dropped 0 bases, with 5 bases sitting between them. Written as DNA, the CDR3 is TGTGCCAGCAGTTTTGAGGTGAACACTGAAGCTTTCTTT. Translation gives CASSFEVNTEAFF.

The chain carries TRBV6-5 and TRBJ2-7, with TRBD1 matching over 9 bases. Per the germline V gene, CDR1 is MNHEY and CDR2 is SVGAGI. The V gene end was trimmed by 5 bases and the J gene end by 3 bases; junction bases not matched to a gene: 5. The CDR3 extends over 14 amino acids. The chain's CDR3 is CASSHWTGDYEQYF. DNA for the CDR3: TGTGCCAGCAGTCATTGGACAGGGGACTACGAGCAGTACTTC.

The V and J genes are TRBV2 and TRBJ2-1, with a weak D call TRBD1 (5 bases). The ends were cut back, 8 bases at V and 4 bases at J, with 6 bases in the middle. Germline values: CDR1 SNHLY, CDR2 FYNNEI. This CDR3 comprises 11 residues. CDR3 protein: CASAGYNEQFF. The CDR3 DNA reads as TGTGCCAGCGCAGGGTACAATGAGCAGTTCTTC.

The chain has TRBV6-5 and TRBJ2-1, with 10 bases that match TRBD2. Germline V gene lookup returns CDR1 MNHEY and CDR2 SVGAGI. V trimming: 4 bases; J trimming: 5 bases; junction bases outside the gene matches: 5. The CDR3 is 15 amino acids. CDR3 sequence: CASSFSGTSDNEQFF. The CDR3 bases are TGTGCCAGCAGTTTCTCCGGGACTAGCGACAATGAGCAGTTCTTC.

This chain links TRBV7-2 with TRBJ2-5, with 7 bases identical to TRBD2. V was clipped by 4 bases and J by 6 bases; unmatched bases: 8. The CDR3 consists of 14 residues. CDR1 is SGHTA, CDR2 FQGNSA, per germline. The CDR3 nucleotides read TGTGCCAGCAGCTCATTGACTAGCTCACAGACCCAGTACTTC. Amino acid sequence: CASSSLTSSQTQYF.

CDR3 sequence reads: CASKGDPWTYSNQPQHF. In DNA form, the CDR3 reads TGTGCCAGCAAGGGGGACCCCTGGACATATAGCAATCAGCCCCAGCATTTT. This chain connects TRBV5-5 to TRBJ1-5, with D possibly being TRBD1 (6 bases). Germline V gene lookup returns CDR1 SGHKS and CDR2 YYEKEE (reference sequence). The CDR3 consists of 17 residues. The V end was cut by 6 bases, the J end by 0 bases, with 19 bases between.

The V call is TRBV5-1, the J call TRBJ1-1; tentative D call: TRBD1 (6 bases). V was pared by 4 bases and J by 5 bases, with 18 bases between. Germline V gene lookup returns CDR1 SGHRS and CDR2 YFSETQ. The length of the CDR3 is 15 residues. CDR3 in amino acids: CASSGTLGGGTEAFF. CDR3 in DNA: TGCGCCAGCAGCGGGACCCTAGGGGGAGGGACTGAAGCTTTCTTT.

This sequence joins TRBV4-1 and TRBJ1-6; a possible D gene is TRBD1 (5 bases). The V and J ends lost 0 bases and 0 bases respectively, with 12 bases between them. The CDR3 is made up of 18 amino acids. Germline loops: CDR1 MGHRA, CDR2 YSYEKL. The CDR3 nucleotides are TGCGCCAGCAGCCAAGATTCCTCAGACAGCTCCTATAATTCACCCCTCCACTTT. Translation gives CASSQDSSDSSYNSPLHF.

The V call is TRBV7-2, the J call TRBJ2-7; D is ambiguous. The ends were cut back, 4 bases at V and 10 bases at J, with 17 bases in the middle. CDR1 is SGHTA, CDR2 FQGNSA, per germline. This CDR3 region has 13 residues. The CDR3 loop is CASSSSGFSVQYF. DNA of the CDR3: TGTGCCAGCAGCTCATCCGGGTTTTCGGTACAGTACTTC.

This chain links TRBV11-2 with TRBJ1-4, with D possibly TRBD1 on 6 matching bases. The CDR3 sequence is 15 residues long. Trimming took off 6 bases at V and 8 bases at J, with 19 bases between the two ends. Per germline, CDR1 SGHAT and CDR2 FQNNGV. This CDR3 reads CASSQFNGQSEKLFF. In nucleotides, the CDR3 is TGTGCCAGCAGTCAATTCAACGGACAGAGCGAAAAACTGTTTTTT. Using reference TRBV11-2 and TRBJ1-4 for the parts outside the CDR3, the full variable domain is EAGVAQSPRYKIIEKRQSVAFWCNPISGHATLYWYQQILGQGPKLLIQFQNNGVVDDSQLPKDRFSAERLKGVDSTLKIQPAKLEDSAVYLCASSQFNGQSEKLFFGSGTQLSVL.

The CDR3 region has the DNA TGTGCCAGCAGCCAAGAACTTCGTAGCGGGGGGTCCTCCTACGAGCAGTACTTC. It is translated as CASSQELRSGGSSYEQYF. This rearrangement joins TRBV3-1 (or the pseudogene TRBV3-2) to TRBJ2-7; 10 nucleotides line up with TRBD2. V trimming: 0 bases; J trimming: 0 bases; junction bases outside the gene matches: 8. This CDR3 contains 18 residues. Germline CDR1 reads LGHDT; CDR2 reads YNNKEL (reference sequence).

This clone has just a few counts. The rearrangement joins TRBV4-1 to TRBJ1-4; D not certain. The V end was cut by 5 bases, the J end by 0 bases, with 13 bases between. The CDR3 covers 16 residues. Germline V lookup: CDR1 MGHRA, CDR2 YSYEKL. As DNA, the CDR3 is TGCGCCAGCAGCGTACGGGTACTTGCAACTAATGAAAAACTGTTTTTT. It codes for CASSVRVLATNEKLFF.

The V and J genes are TRBV7-9 and TRBJ1-2; D is undetermined. The CDR3 has 12 residues. Germline V gives CDR1 SEHNR, CDR2 FQNEAQ (reference sequence). V was trimmed by 2 bases and J by 10 bases, leaving 11 bases between them. The CDR3 nucleotides are TGTGCCAGCAGCTTACCTTCCCAAGCCTACACCTTC. The encoded protein is CASSLPSQAYTF.

The chain has TRBV7-2 and TRBJ2-5; D possibly corresponds to TRBD1 (6 bases). Germline lookup yields CDR1 SGHTA and CDR2 FQGNSA. Trimming took off 6 bases at V and 9 bases at J, with 11 bases between the two ends. The CDR3 contains 11 residues. This CDR3 is CASSSRTAQYF. The CDR3 DNA follows: TGTGCCAGCAGTTCCCGGACAGCCCAGTACTTC.

The genes are TRBV30 and TRBJ1-2, with no clear D. Between the trimmed V and J ends, which lost 4 bases and 2 bases, there was a span of 8 bases. The V gene's germline CDR1 is GTSNPN and CDR2 SVGIG (reference sequence). The CDR3 covers 12 residues. The CDR3 nucleotides are TGTGCCTGGAATCAGAGGAACTATGGCTACACCTTC. Protein sequence: CAWNQRNYGYTF.